The TCR beta chain described here comes from a study of blood T cell repertoires in COVID-19. TCRdb keeps only in-frame clones here, not all; method: immunoSEQ multiplex PCR. The table includes more than 250,000 clones, about 90% detected once. The sample consisted of PBMCs or T cells enriched from blood (not recorded which). The clonotype was recovered from a woman in her twenties or thirties who had recovered from COVID-19.

This CDR3 reads CASGIGAGELFF. The CDR3 bases are TGTGCCAGCGGAATCGGGGCCGGGGAGCTGTTTTTT. This sequence joins TRBV14 and TRBJ2-2, with D perhaps matching TRBD2 (5 bases). Germline loops: CDR1 SGHDN, CDR2 FVKESK. V lost 8 bases and J 6 bases, leaving 10 bases between the germline ends. This CDR3 comprises 12 residues.